These 25 T cell receptor beta chains were all obtained from the same sample, sequenced in a study of T cell repertoires and Cas9 in healthy adults. Clones were sequenced by immunoSEQ multiplex PCR, and TCRdb holds only the in-frame ones, with some missing. Of approximately 23,000 clones listed, more than 80% are singletons. Sequenced input: CD4+ effector T cells (CD127+, CD25-, CD137-, CD154-) from PBMCs; culture status not recorded. All receptors derive from a human donor in good health.

This CDR3 is CASSLMDSEQYF. DNA of the CDR3: TGTGCCAGCAGTTTAATGGATTCCGAGCAGTACTTC. The chain has TRBV28 and TRBJ2-7; D gene ambiguous. Germline CDR1 and CDR2: MDHEN and SYDVKM. Trimming stripped 2 bases from V and 6 bases from J, with 8 bases between. The CDR3 extends over 12 amino acids.

The chain combines TRBV18 with TRBJ2-7; D perhaps matches TRBD2 (6 bases). V shed 2 bases and J shed 6 bases, with 11 bases lying between them. The length of the CDR3 is 13 residues. Germline CDR1 and CDR2: KGHSH and LQKENI. CDR3 sequence (DNA): TGTGCCAGCTCACCATGGGGGGACGGCGAGCAGTACTTC. Encoded protein: CASSPWGDGEQYF.

The J gene is TRBJ1-1, the V gene TRBV27, with D maybe TRBD1 (5 bases). CDR1 and CDR2 (germline): MNHEY, SMNVEV (reference sequence). The CDR3 covers 14 residues. The V end lost 8 bases, the J end lost 1 base, and 14 bases lay between the germline ends. CDR3 amino acids: CASPKTGTNTEAFF. The CDR3 bases are TGTGCCAGCCCGAAAACAGGAACGAACACTGAAGCTTTCTTT.

CDR3 DNA: TGTGCCAGCAGCTTAATAGCCCAGAGCTCCTACAATGAGCAGTTCTTC. Its protein product is CASSLIAQSSYNEQFF. This chain uses TRBV7-2 with TRBJ2-1; D not certain. Germline CDR1 SGHTA, CDR2 FQGNSA. The V end was cut by 2 bases, the J end by 0 bases, with 11 bases between. This CDR3 has 16 amino acids.

This sequence joins TRBV6-5 and TRBJ1-5; 8 bases map to TRBD1. Germline values: CDR1 MNHEY, CDR2 SVGAGI. Unmatched junction bases numbered 4, after V lost 6 bases and J lost 0 bases. CDR3 length: 15 amino acids. In nucleotides, the CDR3 is TGTGCCAGCAGGGACAGGGATTATAGCAATCAGCCCCAGCATTTT. Protein product: CASRDRDYSNQPQHF.

This sequence joins TRBV28 and TRBJ2-6; no clear D. The CDR3 is 18 residues long. CDR1 MDHEN and CDR2 SYDVKM come from the germline V gene. The ends were cut back, 0 bases at V and 0 bases at J, with 12 bases in the middle. This chain's CDR3 is CASSLWSQRFSGANVLTF. Here the CDR3 DNA reads TGTGCCAGCAGTTTATGGAGCCAGAGATTCTCTGGGGCCAACGTCCTGACTTTC. The whole variable domain, remainder taken from reference TRBV28 and TRBJ2-6, is DVKVTQSSRYLVKRTGEKVFLECVQDMDHENMFWYRQDPGLGLRLIYFSYDVKMKEKGDIPEGYSVSREKKERFSLILESASTNQTSMYLCASSLWSQRFSGANVLTFGAGSRLTVL.

V usage is TRBV7-9 and J usage is TRBJ2-7, with D perhaps given as TRBD1 or TRBD2 (5 bases each). The CDR3 is made up of 13 amino acids. Trimming cost V 10 bases and J 1 base, with 14 bases left between them. Germline CDR1 SEHNR, CDR2 FQNEAQ (reference sequence). The CDR3 nucleotides are TGTGCCAACCATCGGGACGGTTCCTACGAGCAGTACTTC. It yields the protein CANHRDGSYEQYF. Drawing the rest from reference TRBV7-9 and TRBJ2-7, the complete variable domain is DTGVSQNPRHKITKRGQNVTFRCDPISEHNRLYWYRQTLGQGPEFLTYFQNEAQLEKSRLLSDRFSAERPKGSFSTLEIQRTEQGDSAMYLCANHRDGSYEQYFGPGTRLTVT.

The chain uses TRBV28 and TRBJ1-3; perhaps TRBD1 as D (5 bases). The CDR3 sequence is 15 residues long. Trimming took off 5 bases at V and 0 bases at J, with 11 bases between the two ends. Germline lookup yields CDR1 MDHEN and CDR2 SYDVKM. CDR3: CASSQEQDSGNTIYF. The CDR3 DNA sequence: TGTGCCAGCAGTCAGGAACAGGACTCTGGAAACACCATATATTTT.

This chain uses TRBV6-1 with TRBJ2-7; perhaps TRBD1 as D (6 bases). This CDR3 comprises 12 residues. Trimming shortened V by 10 bases and J by 2 bases, and 12 bases separated the two germline ends. The V gene's germline CDR1 is MNHNS and CDR2 SASEGT. CDR3 nucleotides: TGTGCCACCATAGGACAGACCTACGAGCAGTACTTC. This sequence encodes CATIGQTYEQYF.

The chain combines TRBV4-2 with TRBJ2-6; 8 nucleotides agree with TRBD2. The CDR3 is 19 residues long. The ends lost 0 bases at V and 1 base at J; junction bases unmatched: 8. Germline V gene lookup returns CDR1 LGHNA and CDR2 YNFKEQ. The CDR3 nucleotides read TGTGCCAGCAGCCAAGACGCGGGGGGCGCTGTGTCTGGGGCCAACGTCCTGACTTTC. Its translation is CASSQDAGGAVSGANVLTF.

V usage is TRBV28 and J usage is TRBJ1-2; D remains unclear. The germline V gene has CDR1 MDHEN and CDR2 SYDVKM. Trimming stripped 6 bases from V and 4 bases from J, with 15 bases between. This CDR3 region has 14 residues. Here the CDR3 DNA reads TGTGCCAGCAGCTCAACCGACTGGGGCTATGGCTACACCTTC. Translated, it gives CASSSTDWGYGYTF.

V and J are TRBV6-1 and TRBJ1-1, with a weak D call TRBD1 (5 bases). The CDR3 is 14 amino acids. Germline CDR1 MNHNS, CDR2 SASEGT. V lost 5 bases and J 7 bases, leaving 17 bases between the germline ends. The CDR3 region has the DNA TGTGCCAGCAGTCTTGGGACGGCGAGGGGTGAAGCTTTCTTT. Translation: CASSLGTARGEAFF.

The gene calls are TRBV5-1 and TRBJ2-3; 11 bases match TRBD2. The CDR3 extends over 21 amino acids. The germline gives CDR1 SGHRS, CDR2 YFSETQ. Losses at the gene ends were 1 base for V and 6 bases for J; bases not matched to a gene: 22. The CDR3 reads CASSLTPLAGGLSGARDTQYF. The CDR3 DNA is TGCGCCAGCAGCTTGACCCCCCTAGCGGGGGGCCTTTCCGGGGCCAGGGATACGCAGTATTTT.

The chain uses TRBV19 and TRBJ1-6; D remains ambiguous. V lost 3 bases, J lost 5 bases, and 2 bases lay in between. This CDR3 spans 12 amino acids. Germline-derived CDR1 and CDR2 are LNHDA and SQIVND (reference sequence). CDR3 region: CASSIHNSPLHF. CDR3 DNA sequence: TGTGCCAGTAGTATCCATAATTCACCCCTCCACTTT.

The V call is TRBV5-4, the J call TRBJ2-5; 7 nucleotides line up with TRBD1. This CDR3 has 14 residues. Germline values: CDR1 SGHNT, CDR2 YYREEE (reference sequence). V trimming: 4 bases; J trimming: 2 bases; junction bases outside the gene matches: 5. DNA of the CDR3: TGTGCCAGCAGCCGGGACAGAGGTCAAGAGACCCAGTACTTC. It is translated as CASSRDRGQETQYF.

The chain recombines TRBV6-5 with TRBJ1-1, with D unresolved. Germline CDR1 MNHEY, CDR2 SVGAGI. Trimming cost V 0 bases and J 0 bases, with 2 bases left between them. The CDR3 runs 13 residues. In DNA, the CDR3 is TGTGCCAGCAGTTACTCTATGAACACTGAAGCTTTCTTT. As protein: CASSYSMNTEAFF.

The rearrangement joins TRBV14 to TRBJ2-4; 8 bases agree with TRBD1. This CDR3 comprises 15 residues. V was clipped by 4 bases and J by 3 bases; unmatched bases: 5. Germline CDR1 and CDR2: SGHDN and FVKESK. The CDR3 loop reads CASSPGGLVKNIQYF. The DNA of the CDR3 is TGTGCCAGCAGCCCAGGGGGCTTAGTCAAAAACATTCAGTACTTC.

This clone was observed once. The chain is built from TRBV6-5 and TRBJ1-5; 7 bases map to TRBD1. The CDR3 length is 14 residues. Germline CDR1 reads MNHEY; CDR2 reads SVGAGI. The trim removed 8 bases at V and 2 bases at J, leaving 6 bases unmatched. CDR3 protein: CASDRAGGNQPQHF. The CDR3 DNA reads as TGTGCCAGCGACAGGGCGGGGGGCAATCAGCCCCAGCATTTT.

This clone was seen more than once but under ten times. For the CDR3, the DNA is TGCGCCAGCAGCTGGGGGGCGGAGGGTGGAGAGCAGTACTTC. Translated, it gives CASSWGAEGGEQYF. The chain carries TRBV5-1 and TRBJ2-7; tentatively, D is TRBD1 or TRBD2 (6 bases each). This CDR3 region has 14 residues. Trimming left V 3 bases short and J 7 bases short, with 17 bases between. CDR1 SGHRS and CDR2 YFSETQ come from the germline V gene.

The chain has TRBV25-1 and TRBJ1-4; 7 bases are shared with TRBD1. This CDR3 is built from 14 residues. Germline assignment: CDR1 MGHDK and CDR2 SYGVNS. V shed 3 bases, J shed 4 bases, and the junction held 2 bases outside the gene matches. For the CDR3, the DNA is TGTGCCAGCAGTGAGGACAGGTTTAATGAAAAACTGTTTTTT. Translating it yields CASSEDRFNEKLFF.

This clone was detected once. This chain uses TRBV5-5 with TRBJ1-1; no firm D call. Trimming removed 3 bases at V and 0 bases at J, with 9 bases between. Germline loops: CDR1 SGHKS, CDR2 YYEKEE (reference sequence). CDR3 length: 14 residues. This CDR3 is CASSSQVLNTEAFF. The CDR3 DNA reads as TGTGCCAGCAGCTCGCAGGTCTTGAACACTGAAGCTTTCTTT.

The chain uses TRBV7-9 and TRBJ2-3; no clear D gene. The CDR3 totals 15 residues. Trimming took 4 bases from V and 6 from J, leaving 17 bases between them. Germline values: CDR1 SEHNR, CDR2 FQNEAQ (reference sequence). In DNA form, the CDR3 reads TGTGCCAGCAGCTCCCCCAATATGTTGGTCGATACGCAGTATTTT. This codes for CASSSPNMLVDTQYF.

This chain links TRBV28 with TRBJ1-5; tentatively, D is TRBD1 (6 bases). Deletions cut 5 bases from V and 4 bases from J, with 18 bases between. Germline assignment: CDR1 MDHEN and CDR2 SYDVKM. The CDR3 covers 16 residues. In DNA, the CDR3 is TGTGCCAGCAGTCCTCTGGGGGGGGGCACAAATCAGCCCCAGCATTTT. Protein sequence: CASSPLGGGTNQPQHF. Together with reference TRBV28 and TRBJ1-5, the CDR3 gives the full variable domain: DVKVTQSSRYLVKRTGEKVFLECVQDMDHENMFWYRQDPGLGLRLIYFSYDVKMKEKGDIPEGYSVSREKKERFSLILESASTNQTSMYLCASSPLGGGTNQPQHFGDGTRLSIL.

The chain combines TRBV18 with TRBJ2-5; weak D call: TRBD2 (5 bases). The CDR3 sequence is 14 residues long. CDR1 KGHSH and CDR2 LQKENI come from the germline V gene. V shed 6 bases and J shed 1 base, with 12 bases lying between them. For the CDR3, the DNA is TGTGCCAGCTCCCCCCGGGGAACCCAAGAGACCCAGTACTTC. Protein: CASSPRGTQETQYF.

V usage is TRBV29-1 and J usage is TRBJ2-1; perhaps TRBD2 as D (6 bases). Trimming took 4 bases from V and 2 from J, leaving 9 bases between them. Per germline, CDR1 SQVTM and CDR2 ANQGSEA. The CDR3 covers 13 residues. CDR3 DNA: TGCAGCGTTGGGAGGGCTACCTACAATGAGCAGTTCTTC. This sequence encodes CSVGRATYNEQFF.